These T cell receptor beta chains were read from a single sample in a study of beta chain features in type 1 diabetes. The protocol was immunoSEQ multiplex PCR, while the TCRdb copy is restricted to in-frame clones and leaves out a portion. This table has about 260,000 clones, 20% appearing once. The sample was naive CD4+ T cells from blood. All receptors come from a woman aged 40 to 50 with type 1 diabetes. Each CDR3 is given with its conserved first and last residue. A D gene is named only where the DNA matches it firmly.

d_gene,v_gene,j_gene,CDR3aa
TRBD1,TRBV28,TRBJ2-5,CASRTGVEETQYF
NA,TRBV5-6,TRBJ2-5,CASRDLSGTTRVETQYF
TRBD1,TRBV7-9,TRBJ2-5,CASSSRTGRGETQYF
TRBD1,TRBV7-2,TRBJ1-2,CASSRDRHYGYTF
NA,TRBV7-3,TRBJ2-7,CASSPTGRREQYF
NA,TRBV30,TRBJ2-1,CAWSPGSYNEQFF
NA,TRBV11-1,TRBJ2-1,CASSLSPPDTWNEQFF
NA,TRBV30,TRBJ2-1,CAWAGDPYNEQFF
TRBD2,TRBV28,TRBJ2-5,CASSLFPAGGRETQYF
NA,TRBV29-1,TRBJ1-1,CSVAQDTEAFF
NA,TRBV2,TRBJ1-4,CASSWQDSNEKLFF
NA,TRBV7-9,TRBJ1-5,CASNRDGMGNQPQHF
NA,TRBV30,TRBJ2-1,CAWSEDSYNEQFF
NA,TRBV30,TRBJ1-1,CAWKSETEAFF
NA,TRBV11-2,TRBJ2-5,CASSLEGTPQETQYF
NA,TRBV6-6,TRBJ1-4,CASSQQGVFNEKLFF
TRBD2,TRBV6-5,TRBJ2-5,CASSSGLAGAETQYF
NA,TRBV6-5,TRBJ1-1,CASTSPGGQFEAFF
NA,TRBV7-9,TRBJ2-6,CASSPTQVLGANVLTF
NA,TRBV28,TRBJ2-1,CASTFRGQSHHYYNEQFF
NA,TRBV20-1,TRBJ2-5,CSGAGETQYF
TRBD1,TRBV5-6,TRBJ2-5,CASSLGQGEGQETQYF
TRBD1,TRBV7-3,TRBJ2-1,CASSRSGQGIYNEQFF
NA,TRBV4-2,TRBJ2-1,CASSTSPQYNEQFF
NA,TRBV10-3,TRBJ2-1,CAIGTPNNEQFF
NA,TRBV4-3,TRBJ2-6,CASSQGRGTGANVLTF
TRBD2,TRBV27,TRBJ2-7,CASGTFGAGGPLYF
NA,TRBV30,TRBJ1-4,CAWSQQGHEKLFF
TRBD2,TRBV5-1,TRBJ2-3,CASSLGLASTDTQYF
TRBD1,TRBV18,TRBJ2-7,CASSPNPGTASYEQYF
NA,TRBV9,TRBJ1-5,CASSAGSNQPQHF
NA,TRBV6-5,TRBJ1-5,CASRIREGNQPQHF
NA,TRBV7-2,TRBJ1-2,CASSLVGGGYGYTF
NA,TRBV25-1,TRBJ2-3,CASRGGQRTDTQYF
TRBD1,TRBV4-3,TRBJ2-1,CASSQEFGRGSYNEQFF
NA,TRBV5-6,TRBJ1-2,CASRRRASGGGYTF
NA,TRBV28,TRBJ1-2,CASSFGGDLYGYTF